The clone carrying this T cell receptor beta chain was picked up one time. Its ends do not fully match the called genes, so a read error is possible. This entry belongs to a study of T cells in Graves' hyperthyroidism and ophthalmopathy. Lactation, pregnancy, other autoimmune disease or uncontrolled infection excluded patients. Diagnosis rested on symptoms, serum thyroxine and TRAb, thyroid ultrasound, and orbital computed tomography. CDR1 is SGHVS and CDR2 is FQNEAQ in the germline V gene. This CDR3 region has 17 residues. The TCR beta CDR3 regions underwent amplification using RNA transcripts as the source. The HTBI primer set drove a first-round RT-PCR of the TCR CDR3. MiXCR, applied by TCRdb to the multiplex PCR reads, yields one record per CDR3 protein. The sample lists about 540,000 distinct CDR3 sequences; 46% were seen once.

The rearrangement joins TRBV7-8 to TRBJ2-2, with 11 nucleotides matching TRBD2. Sequencing was carried out using peripheral blood or thyroid tissue (not recorded which). The clonotype was recovered from a woman aged 18-35 years with Graves' hyperthyroidism. The CDR3 spells CASSLLVTSGSTGELFF. CDR3 DNA sequence: TGCGCCAGCAGCTTGCTGGTTACTAGCGGGAGCACCGGGGAGCTGTTTTTT.